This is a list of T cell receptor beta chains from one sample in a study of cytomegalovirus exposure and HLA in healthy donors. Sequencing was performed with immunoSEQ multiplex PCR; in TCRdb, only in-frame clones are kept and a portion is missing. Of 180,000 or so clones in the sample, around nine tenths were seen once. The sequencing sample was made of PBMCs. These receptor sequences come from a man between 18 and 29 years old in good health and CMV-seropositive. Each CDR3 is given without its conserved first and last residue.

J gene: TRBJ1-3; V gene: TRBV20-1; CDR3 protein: SAPTGNTIY
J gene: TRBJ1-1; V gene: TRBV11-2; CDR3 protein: ASSLGIMRRTEAF
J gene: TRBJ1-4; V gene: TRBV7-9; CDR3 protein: ASSSLRDRGFSNEKLF
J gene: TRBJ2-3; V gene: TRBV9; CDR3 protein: ASSVATSTYTQY
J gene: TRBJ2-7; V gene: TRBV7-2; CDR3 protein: ASSLGQVKQY
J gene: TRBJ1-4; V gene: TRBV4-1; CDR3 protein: ASSQGLFRGSEKLF
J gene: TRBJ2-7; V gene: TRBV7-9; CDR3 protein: ASSSGLTGGEQY
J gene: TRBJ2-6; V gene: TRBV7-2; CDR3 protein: ASSLNSGANVLT
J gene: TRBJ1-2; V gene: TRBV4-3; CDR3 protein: ASSQGPGEGYGYT
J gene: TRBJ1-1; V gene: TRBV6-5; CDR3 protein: ASSYSGRGAEAF
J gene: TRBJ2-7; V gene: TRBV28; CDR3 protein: ASSFGTTYEQY
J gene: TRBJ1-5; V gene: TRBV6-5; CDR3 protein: ASSYSGGNQPQH
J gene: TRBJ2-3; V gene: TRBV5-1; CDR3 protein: ASSFRDRGNTDTQY
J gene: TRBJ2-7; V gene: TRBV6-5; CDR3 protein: ASSSTLAGGYEQY
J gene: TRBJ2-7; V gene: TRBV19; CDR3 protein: ASSTKPGQGPYEQY
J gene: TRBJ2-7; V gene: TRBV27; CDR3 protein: ASKRGDEQY
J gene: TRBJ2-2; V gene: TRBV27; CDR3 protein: ASLGALTSGRAGTGELF
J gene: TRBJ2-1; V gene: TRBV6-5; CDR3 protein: ASIGGGNEQF
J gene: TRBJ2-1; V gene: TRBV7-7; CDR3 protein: ASSPKTGIYNEQF
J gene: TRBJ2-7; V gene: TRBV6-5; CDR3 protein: ASRWTSGGSYEQY
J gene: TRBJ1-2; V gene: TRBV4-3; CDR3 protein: ASSQAKRGLRYGYT
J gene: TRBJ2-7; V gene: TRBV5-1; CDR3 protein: ASSYRDRGLNEQY
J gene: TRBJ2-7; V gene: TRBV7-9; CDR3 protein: ASSPGLFSEQY
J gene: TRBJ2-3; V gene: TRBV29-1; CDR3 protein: SVGGQITDTQY
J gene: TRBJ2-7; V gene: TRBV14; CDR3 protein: ASSPPGTFGGKQY
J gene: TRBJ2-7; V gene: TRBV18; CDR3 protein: ASSPAGGPSYEQY
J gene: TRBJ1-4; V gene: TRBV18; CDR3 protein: ASSPRDRGFGEKLF
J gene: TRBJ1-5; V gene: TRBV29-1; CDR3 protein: SVVGGSNQPQH
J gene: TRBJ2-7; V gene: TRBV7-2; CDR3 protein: ASSHSYEQY
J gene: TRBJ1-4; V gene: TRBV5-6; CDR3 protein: ASSLGTGVREKLF
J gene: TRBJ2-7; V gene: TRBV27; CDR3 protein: ASSLGSGRISPEQY
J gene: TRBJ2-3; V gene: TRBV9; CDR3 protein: ASSSAGISGGFRYTSTDTQY
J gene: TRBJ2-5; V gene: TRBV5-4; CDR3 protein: ASSLSGGIQETQY
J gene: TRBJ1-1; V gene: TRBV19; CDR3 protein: ASIIGQGASGAF
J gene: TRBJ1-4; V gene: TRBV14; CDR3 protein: ASSQITGGKEKLF
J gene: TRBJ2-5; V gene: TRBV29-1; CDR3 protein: SVDPTRTGAGGETQY
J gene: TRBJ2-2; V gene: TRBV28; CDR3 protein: ASRARVTGELF
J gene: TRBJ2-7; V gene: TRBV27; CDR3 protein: ASSSSGRFYEQY
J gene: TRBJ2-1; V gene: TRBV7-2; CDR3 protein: ASWTSRGNEQF
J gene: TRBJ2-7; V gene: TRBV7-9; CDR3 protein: ASSFGSSGNYYEQY
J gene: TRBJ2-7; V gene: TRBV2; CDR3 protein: ASKNSPFYEQY
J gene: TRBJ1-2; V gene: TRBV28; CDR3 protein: ASSTPSAYGYT
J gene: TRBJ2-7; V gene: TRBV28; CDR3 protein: ASSPRLKFSYEQY
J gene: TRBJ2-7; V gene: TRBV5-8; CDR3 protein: ASRQSLWDRGYEQY
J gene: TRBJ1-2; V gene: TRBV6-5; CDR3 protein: ASSYSGGRGNYGYT
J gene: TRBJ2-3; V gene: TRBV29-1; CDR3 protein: SVEGGTGADTQY
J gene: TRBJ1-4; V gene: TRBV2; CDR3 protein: ASSAGVFNEKLF
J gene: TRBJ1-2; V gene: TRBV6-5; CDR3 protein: ASWGQLNYGYT
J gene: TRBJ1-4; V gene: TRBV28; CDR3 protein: ASLRGPNEKLF
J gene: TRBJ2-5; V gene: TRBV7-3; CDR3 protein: ASSFWGGETQY